What follows are 27 T cell receptor beta chains derived from one specimen sequenced in a study of T cell responses to AZD1222 COVID-19 vaccine. The data were produced by immunoSEQ multiplex PCR, yet TCRdb's version contains in-frame clones alone and is incomplete. The sample has more than 150,000 clones; approximately 92% are singletons. Sequences were derived from peripheral blood, sampled on day 0 of AZD1222 vaccination. The receptors come from an adult in good health.

The chain uses TRBV5-1 and TRBJ2-2, with D possibly matching TRBD2 (5 bases). Germline CDR1 is SGHRS and CDR2 is YFSETQ. V was cut by 0 bases and J by 0 bases, with 15 bases left in between. The CDR3 length is 18 residues. CDR3 residues: CASSLDGVVSANTGELFF. DNA of the CDR3: TGCGCCAGCAGCTTGGACGGGGTCGTGTCGGCGAACACCGGGGAGCTGTTTTTT.

The chain has TRBV29-1 and TRBJ1-2, with 10 bases that match TRBD1. The V segment lost 4 bases and the J segment 5 bases; nucleotides outside the gene matches: 4. CDR1 and CDR2 (germline): SQVTM, ANQGSEA. The CDR3 sequence is 13 residues long. The CDR3, as DNA: TGCAGCGTTGCGGGACAGGGGCGGTATGGCTACACCTTC. Residues: CSVAGQGRYGYTF.

On this clone: The germline gene is not matched at one end of the junction; a read error may be the cause. The V gene is TRBV18, the J gene TRBJ2-5; a weak D match, TRBD2 (5 bases). Germline values: CDR1 KGHSH, CDR2 LQKENI. The CDR3 runs 11 residues. CDR3 residues: CASSQPGSINF. CDR3 nucleotide sequence: TGTGCCAGCTCACAGCCGGGATCAATAAACTTC.

This rearrangement joins TRBV7-2 to TRBJ1-1; D not resolved. V was shortened by 0 bases and J by 2 bases, with 7 bases between the two germline ends. Germline CDR1 is SGHTA and CDR2 is FQGNSA. The CDR3 totals 14 residues. The CDR3, as DNA: TGTGCCAGCAGCTTAGCGAGGAGCAACACTGAAGCTTTCTTT. Protein: CASSLARSNTEAFF.

By frequency in the sample, this clone is medium-sized (0.01 to 0.1%). DNA of the CDR3: TGTGCTAGTGGAATGGGACTTCTCACTGAAGCTTTCTTT. It codes for CASGMGLLTEAFF. V and J are TRBV12-5 and TRBJ1-1; D possibly corresponds to TRBD1 (5 bases). Between the trimmed V and J ends, which lost 6 bases and 4 bases, there was a span of 12 bases. CDR1 is LGHNT and CDR2 is FRNRAP in the germline V gene. This CDR3 comprises 13 residues.

The chain links TRBV6-6 to TRBJ1-3; D possibly corresponds to TRBD1 (5 bases). Trimming took 6 bases from V and 0 from J, leaving 9 bases between them. The CDR3 is 14 residues long. Germline CDR1 is MNHNY and CDR2 is SVGAGI (reference sequence). The CDR3 DNA follows: TGTGCCAGCAGCTGGGGGTCCTCTGGAAACACCATATATTTT. Residues: CASSWGSSGNTIYF.

The V and J genes are TRBV9 and TRBJ1-6; D is uncertain. Germline loops: CDR1 SGDLS, CDR2 YYNGEE. The V gene lost 3 bases and the J gene lost 5 bases, with 9 bases spanning the gap. The CDR3 totals 14 residues. The CDR3 protein is CASSADPNNSPLHF. DNA of the CDR3: TGTGCCAGCAGCGCAGACCCGAATAATTCACCCCTCCACTTT.

This chain links TRBV6-6 with TRBJ2-7, with D perhaps assigned TRBD1 or TRBD2 (5 bases each). The CDR3 length is 16 residues. V was shortened by 6 bases and J by 1 base, with 19 bases between the two germline ends. In germline, CDR1 is MNHNY, CDR2 SVGAGI (reference sequence). CDR3 nucleotide sequence: TGTGCCAGCAGCTCGACGGGACGCTACGTATCCTACGAGCAGTACTTC. This codes for CASSSTGRYVSYEQYF.

The chain couples TRBV7-2 to TRBJ1-5; no clear D. Germline assignment: CDR1 SGHTA and CDR2 FQGNSA. CDR3 size: 15 residues. Trimming cost V 4 bases and J 7 bases, with 17 bases left between them. The CDR3, as DNA: TGTGCCAGCAGCTCGGACCGGGCCCTCGGGCAGCCCCAGCATTTT. Translated: CASSSDRALGQPQHF. Full variable domain (remainder filled in from reference TRBV7-2 and TRBJ1-5): GAGVSQSPSNKVTEKGKDVELRCDPISGHTALYWYRQSLGQGLEFLIYFQGNSAPDKSGLPSDRFSAERTGGSVSTLTIQRTQQEDSAVYLCASSSDRALGQPQHFGDGTRLSIL.

The chain joins TRBV5-5 to TRBJ1-2; D call uncertain. The germline gives CDR1 SGHKS, CDR2 YYEKEE (reference sequence). The CDR3 length is 14 residues. V shed 2 bases and J shed 4 bases, with 12 bases lying between them. The CDR3 sequence is CASSFLDGSYGYTF. In nucleotides, the CDR3 is TGTGCCAGCAGCTTTCTGGACGGCAGCTATGGCTACACCTTC.

The chain has TRBV3-1 (or the pseudogene TRBV3-2) and TRBJ1-2; possibly TRBD1 for D (5 bases). V lost 0 bases to trimming and J lost 4 bases, with 9 bases between them. The CDR3 covers 14 residues. CDR1 is LGHDT, CDR2 YNNKEL, per germline (reference sequence). The CDR3 here is CASSQDQGIYGYTF. The CDR3 nucleotides read TGTGCCAGCAGCCAAGACCAGGGCATCTATGGCTACACCTTC.

The chain combines TRBV27 with TRBJ2-1; 13 positions agree with TRBD2. This CDR3 contains 20 residues. Germline V lookup: CDR1 MNHEY, CDR2 SMNVEV (reference sequence). The V gene end was trimmed by 2 bases and the J gene end by 4 bases; junction bases not matched to a gene: 14. For the CDR3, the DNA is TGTGCCAGCAGTTTACAGGCCGCGAGACTAGCGGGGGGTCCTTACAATGAGCAGTTCTTC. It codes for CASSLQAARLAGGPYNEQFF.

This clone was recorded once. J is TRBJ1-2 and V is TRBV29-1, with TRBD1 identical over 7 bases. J gave up 1 base and V 2 bases, and 4 bases lay outside the gene matches. The CDR3 covers 14 residues. Germline CDR1 is SQVTM and CDR2 is ANQGSEA. CDR3 bases: TGCAGCGTTGAAACAGGGGAAGATAACTATGGCTACACCTTC. Encoded protein: CSVETGEDNYGYTF. The entire variable domain, with the rest obtained from reference TRBV29-1 and TRBJ1-2, is as follows: SAVISQKPSRDICQRGTSLTIQCQVDSQVTMMFWYRQQPGQSLTLIATANQGSEATYESGFVIDKFPISRPNLTFSTLTVSNMSPEDSSIYLCSVETGEDNYGYTFGSGTRLTVV.

This chain joins TRBV27 and TRBJ1-1, with D perhaps TRBD1 (5 bases). Germline values: CDR1 MNHEY, CDR2 SMNVEV (reference sequence). The CDR3 length is 14 residues. V shed 7 bases and J shed 3 bases, with 15 bases lying between them. CDR3 coding DNA: TGTGCCAGCAAAACAGTAGGAGGGGACACTGAAGCTTTCTTT. Its translation: CASKTVGGDTEAFF.

The V call is TRBV5-8, the J call TRBJ1-4; D is uncertain. V lost 4 bases, J lost 2 bases, and 24 bases lay in between. Germline-derived CDR1 and CDR2 are SGHTS and YDEGEE. This CDR3 is built from 19 residues. The DNA for the CDR3 is TGTGCCAGCAGCCAACCGGGTCTCAGTAGTAGGTTCACTAATGAAAAACTGTTTTTT. Translating it yields CASSQPGLSSRFTNEKLFF.

The chain employs TRBV19 and TRBJ1-1; the D gene is possibly TRBD1 (5 bases). The V end lost 9 bases, the J end lost 5 bases, and 13 bases lay between the germline ends. The germline V gene has CDR1 LNHDA and CDR2 SQIVND (reference sequence). The CDR3 totals 12 residues. CDR3 sequence: CASRGGGTEAFF. The DNA for the CDR3 is TGTGCCAGCCGGGGGGGAGGGACTGAAGCTTTCTTT.

V usage is TRBV5-1 and J usage is TRBJ1-3; 7 bases agree with TRBD1. CDR1 and CDR2 (germline): SGHRS, YFSETQ. This CDR3 spans 16 amino acids. With V trimmed by 4 bases and J by 3 bases, 10 bases remained unmatched. CDR3 sequence (DNA): TGCGCCAGCAGCCTAGGGGGCGCGAGTTTTGGAAACACCATATATTTT. Its translation: CASSLGGASFGNTIYF.

The rearrangement joins TRBV5-1 to TRBJ2-1; perhaps D is TRBD1 or TRBD2 (5 bases each). There are 15 residues in the CDR3. Germline CDR1 SGHRS, CDR2 YFSETQ. Trimming took off 2 bases at V and 0 bases at J, with 9 bases between the two ends. The chain's CDR3 is CASSLAGSSYNEQFF. In DNA, the CDR3 is TGCGCCAGCAGCTTAGCAGGGAGCTCCTACAATGAGCAGTTCTTC. Full variable domain (remainder filled in from reference TRBV5-1 and TRBJ2-1): KAGVTQTPRYLIKTRGQQVTLSCSPISGHRSVSWYQQTPGQGLQFLFEYFSETQRNKGNFPGRFSGRQFSNSRSEMNVSTLELGDSALYLCASSLAGSSYNEQFFGPGTRLTVL.

This chain uses TRBV6-5 with TRBJ1-6, with D uncertain. The CDR3 is 13 residues long. V lost 2 bases and J lost 5, with 4 bases in between. CDR1 is MNHEY, CDR2 SVGAGI, per germline. CDR3 region: CASSYGNNSPLHF. DNA of the CDR3: TGTGCCAGCAGTTACGGGAATAATTCACCCCTCCACTTT.

This clone has only one observation. V is TRBV25-1 and J is TRBJ1-3, with a weak D call TRBD1 (5 bases). The germline gives CDR1 MGHDK, CDR2 SYGVNS. This CDR3 is 14 amino acids long. V was cut by 2 bases and J by 2 bases, with 7 bases left in between. In nucleotides, the CDR3 is TGTGCCAGCAGTGAAGGGACGGCTGGAAACACCATATATTTT. Translation gives CASSEGTAGNTIYF.

The chain is built from TRBV19 and TRBJ2-3; 8 nucleotides agree with TRBD2. CDR3 length: 16 amino acids. V trimming: 5 bases; J trimming: 5 bases; junction bases outside the gene matches: 12. Germline CDR1 and CDR2: LNHDA and SQIVND (reference sequence). The CDR3 spells CASSPPVGGAVDTQYF. CDR3 DNA: TGTGCCAGTAGTCCCCCTGTCGGGGGGGCGGTAGATACGCAGTATTTT.

V and J are TRBV3-1 (or the pseudogene TRBV3-2) and TRBJ2-1, with 9 bases identical to TRBD2. Germline CDR1 reads LGHDT; CDR2 reads YNNKEL (reference sequence). Germline trimming cut 0 bases from V and 0 bases from J; bases unmatched to any gene: 3. The CDR3 runs to 17 residues. The CDR3 loop is CASSQDLAGSSYNEQFF. The CDR3 coding sequence is TGTGCCAGCAGCCAAGATCTAGCGGGGAGCTCCTACAATGAGCAGTTCTTC.

This clone was seen only once. The genes are TRBV12-3 or TRBV12-4 and TRBJ1-2; no firm D call. Trimming took off 6 bases at V and 7 bases at J, with 15 bases between the two ends. The CDR3 totals 13 residues. This chain's CDR3 is CASRMRSRTGYTF. The CDR3 nucleotides read TGTGCCAGCAGAATGCGGTCTAGGACTGGCTACACCTTC.

V gene TRBV12-5 combines with J gene TRBJ2-6; D unclear. CDR3 length: 17 residues. Trimming shortened V by 6 bases and J by 0 bases, and 15 bases separated the two germline ends. The germline gives CDR1 LGHNT, CDR2 FRNRAP. The CDR3 DNA is TGTGCTAGTGGGGCAGGCCTACGTCGCTCTGGGGCCAACGTCCTGACTTTC. Protein: CASGAGLRRSGANVLTF.

The chain has TRBV6-5 and TRBJ1-1; 9 nucleotides match TRBD1. This CDR3 is 14 amino acids long. Per germline, CDR1 MNHEY and CDR2 SVGAGI. V dropped 6 bases and J dropped 0; count of bases not matched to a gene: 2. CDR3 in DNA: TGTGCCAGCAGCCGGGACAGGGTGAACACTGAAGCTTTCTTT. Its translation: CASSRDRVNTEAFF.

The rearrangement uses TRBV30 and TRBJ1-6; D call uncertain. With 5 bases removed from V and 14 bases from J, the gap between germline ends came to 22 bases. Germline CDR1 and CDR2: GTSNPN and SVGIG (reference sequence). The CDR3 contains 14 residues. CDR3 sequence reads: CAWGTAGTLRTLHF. CDR3 coding DNA: TGTGCCTGGGGTACCGCCGGTACCCTTAGGACCCTCCACTTT.

The CDR3 nucleotides read TGTGCCAGCAGCCACGCGGGCCTCGTCAAATATGGCTACACCTTC. Translation gives CASSHAGLVKYGYTF. The rearrangement joins TRBV5-4 to TRBJ1-2; D is unresolved. Deletions cut 4 bases from V and 5 bases from J, with 18 bases between. CDR1 SGHNT and CDR2 YYREEE come from the germline V gene (reference sequence). The CDR3 sequence is 15 residues long.